Listed here is a single TCR beta chain. No antigen is known for it. This PCR relied on a set of 60 Vbeta primers and 13 Jbeta primers. TCRdb keeps only in-frame clones here, not all; method: immunoSEQ multiplex PCR. The sample's table shows about 53,000 clones. The sample comes from a study of cytomegalovirus exposure and HLA in healthy donors. For the study at large: Ancestry clustering placed around four fifths of about 400 genotyped donors in the Caucasian-associated cluster.

CDR3 length equals 16 residues. In germline, CDR1 is SQVTM, CDR2 ANQGSEA. Deletions cut 1 base from V and 2 bases from J, with 15 bases between. Study findings and constraints: CMV antigen specificity of a few CMV-associated chains was confirmed in vitro. Certain sequence variants were highly shared and formed a cluster, and this cluster was likely a sequencing artifact. Immune exposure data for these donors was limited to CMV serostatus.

The sequence derives from a woman aged 18-29 years in good health and CMV-seronegative. The chain uses TRBV29-1 and TRBJ2-1, with D tentatively TRBD1 (6 bases). Sequencing was carried out using PBMCs. CDR3 amino acids: CSVEVGVAGAYNEQFF. The CDR3 DNA follows: TGCAGCGTTGAAGTCGGTGTGGCAGGGGCCTACAATGAGCAGTTCTTC.